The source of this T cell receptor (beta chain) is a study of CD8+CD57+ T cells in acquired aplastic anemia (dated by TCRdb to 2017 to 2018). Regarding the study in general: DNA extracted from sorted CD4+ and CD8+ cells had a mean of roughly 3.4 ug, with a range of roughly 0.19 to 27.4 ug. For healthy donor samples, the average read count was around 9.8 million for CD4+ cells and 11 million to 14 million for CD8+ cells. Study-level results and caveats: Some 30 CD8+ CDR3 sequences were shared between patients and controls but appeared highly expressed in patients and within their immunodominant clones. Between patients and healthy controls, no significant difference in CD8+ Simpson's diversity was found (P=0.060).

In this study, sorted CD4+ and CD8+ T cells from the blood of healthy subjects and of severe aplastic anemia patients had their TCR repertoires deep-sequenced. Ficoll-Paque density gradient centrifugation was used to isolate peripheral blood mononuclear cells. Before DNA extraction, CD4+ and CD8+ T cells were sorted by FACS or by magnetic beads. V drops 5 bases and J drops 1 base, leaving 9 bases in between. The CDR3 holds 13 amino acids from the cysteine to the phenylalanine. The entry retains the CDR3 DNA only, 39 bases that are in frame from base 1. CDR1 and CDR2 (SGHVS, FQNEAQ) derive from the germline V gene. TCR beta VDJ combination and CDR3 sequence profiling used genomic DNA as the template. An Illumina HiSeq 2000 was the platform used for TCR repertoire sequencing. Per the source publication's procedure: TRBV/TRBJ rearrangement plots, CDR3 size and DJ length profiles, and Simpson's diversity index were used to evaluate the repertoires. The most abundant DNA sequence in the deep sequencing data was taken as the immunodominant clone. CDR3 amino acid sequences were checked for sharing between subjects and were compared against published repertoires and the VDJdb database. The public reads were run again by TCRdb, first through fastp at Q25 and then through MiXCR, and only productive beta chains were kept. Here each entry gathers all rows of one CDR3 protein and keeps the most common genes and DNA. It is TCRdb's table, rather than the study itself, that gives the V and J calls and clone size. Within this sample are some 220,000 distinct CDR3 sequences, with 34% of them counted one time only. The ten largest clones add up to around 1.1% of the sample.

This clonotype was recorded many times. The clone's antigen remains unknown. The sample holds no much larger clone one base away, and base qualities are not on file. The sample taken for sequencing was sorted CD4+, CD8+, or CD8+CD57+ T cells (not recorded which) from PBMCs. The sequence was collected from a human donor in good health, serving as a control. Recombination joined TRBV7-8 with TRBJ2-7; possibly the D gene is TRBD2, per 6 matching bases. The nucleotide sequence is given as TGTGCCAGCAGCAGGGACTGGTCCTACGAGCAGTACTTC. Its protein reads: CASSRDWSYEQYF.